Listed below are T cell receptor beta chains from one sample, sequenced in a study of spatial heterogeneity in lung cancer. TCRdb reprocessed the 5' RACE reads via MiXCR and lists one record per CDR3 protein. Of some 9,300 distinct CDR3 sequences in the sample, around half are singletons; the top ten hold around a quarter. The sample in question was lung tumor tissue, obtained at surgery. Source of these receptors: a female donor with early-stage non-small cell lung cancer. Each CDR3 is given with its conserved first and last residue. A D gene is named only where the DNA matches it firmly. Not all rows give a size; the values are once, few, many and, for expanded clones, a class.

D: -; size: -; J: TRBJ1-3; V: TRBV29-1; CDR3: CSVDPLGTNSGNTIYF; DNA: TGCAGCGTTGATCCGTTGGGGACCAACTCTGGAAACACCATATATTTT
D: -; size: -; J: TRBJ1-2; V: TRBV5-5; CDR3: CASSFLDKIYGYTF; DNA: TGTGCCAGCAGCTTTCTCGACAAGATCTATGGCTACACCTTC
D: TRBD1; size: -; J: TRBJ1-2; V: TRBV12-3/TRBV12-4; CDR3: CASSSPGGPWRGYTF; DNA: TGTGCCAGCAGTTCCCCAGGGGGGCCTTGGCGTGGCTACACCTTC
D: -; size: few; J: TRBJ1-1; V: TRBV27; CDR3: CASSLSLGAEAFF; DNA: TGTGCCAGCAGTTTATCACTGGGAGCTGAAGCTTTCTTT
D: -; size: -; J: TRBJ2-7; V: TRBV6-5; CDR3: CASRPRGETYEQYF; DNA: TGTGCCAGCAGGCCCCGGGGAGAGACCTACGAGCAGTACTTC
D: -; size: once; J: TRBJ1-5; V: TRBV9; CDR3: CASSVAVFSGNQPQHF; DNA: TGTGCCAGCAGCGTAGCTGTTTTCAGCGGTAATCAGCCCCAGCATTTT
D: -; size: -; J: TRBJ1-5; V: TRBV3-1; CDR3: CASSPGVVSNQPQHF; DNA: TGTGCCAGCAGCCCAGGGGTTGTAAGCAATCAGCCCCAGCATTTT
D: TRBD1; size: few; J: TRBJ1-2; V: TRBV4-1; CDR3: CASSQGDREGGYTF; DNA: TGCGCCAGCAGCCAAGGTGACAGGGAGGGAGGCTACACCTTC
D: -; size: -; J: TRBJ1-6; V: TRBV20-1; CDR3: CSARRWNSPLHF; DNA: TGCAGTGCTAGAAGATGGAATTCACCCCTCCACTTT
D: -; size: few; J: TRBJ2-1; V: TRBV29-1; CDR3: CSVNFGTGHNEQFF; DNA: TGCAGCGTCAACTTCGGGACGGGTCACAATGAGCAGTTCTTC
D: TRBD1; size: few; J: TRBJ2-7; V: TRBV4-3; CDR3: CASSQEDRGGIDEQYF; DNA: TGCGCCAGCAGCCAAGAAGACAGGGGCGGTATCGACGAGCAGTACTTC
D: -; size: -; J: TRBJ1-1; V: TRBV5-1; CDR3: CASSQGHGAFF; DNA: TGCGCCAGCAGCCAGGGACATGGGGCTTTCTTT
D: -; size: -; J: TRBJ2-1; V: TRBV12-3/TRBV12-4; CDR3: CASIQQESGGNEQFF; DNA: TGTGCCAGCATTCAGCAGGAGTCAGGAGGTAATGAGCAGTTCTTC
D: TRBD1; size: -; J: TRBJ1-6; V: TRBV3-1; CDR3: CASSQARGQGRLHF; DNA: TGTGCCAGCAGCCAAGCCCGAGGACAGGGGAGACTCCACTTT
D: -; size: -; J: TRBJ2-3; V: TRBV12-3/TRBV12-4; CDR3: CASSATDTQYF; DNA: TGTGCCAGCAGCGCCACAGATACGCAGTATTTT
D: TRBD2; size: -; J: TRBJ2-7; V: TRBV19; CDR3: CASSTRGTTSYEQYF; DNA: TGTGCCAGTAGTACTCGCGGGACTACCTCCTACGAGCAGTACTTC
D: -; size: -; J: TRBJ2-5; V: TRBV12-3/TRBV12-4; CDR3: CASSLESRETQYF; DNA: TGTGCCAGCAGTTTAGAATCGCGAGAGACCCAGTACTTC
D: -; size: -; J: TRBJ2-7; V: TRBV30; CDR3: CAWSTLGVGPYEQYF; DNA: TGTGCCTGGAGTACTCTCGGAGTTGGGCCTTACGAGCAGTACTTC
D: -; size: -; J: TRBJ2-7; V: TRBV7-9; CDR3: CASGGLDRNYEQYF; DNA: TGTGCCAGCGGGGGACTTGACAGGAACTACGAGCAGTACTTC
D: TRBD1; size: medium-sized; J: TRBJ2-1; V: TRBV13; CDR3: CASSLIGTGNYNEQFF; DNA: TGTGCCAGCAGCTTAATTGGGACAGGGAACTACAATGAGCAGTTCTTC
D: -; size: -; J: TRBJ1-2; V: TRBV5-5; CDR3: CASSLFQGAYGYTF; DNA: TGTGCCAGCAGCTTATTCCAGGGAGCCTATGGCTACACCTTC
D: -; size: -; J: TRBJ2-1; V: TRBV11-2; CDR3: CASSFPRGSYNEQFF; DNA: TGTGCCAGCAGCTTCCCCCGGGGCTCCTACAATGAGCAGTTCTTC
D: -; size: few; J: TRBJ2-4; V: TRBV14; CDR3: CASSRRETKNIQYF; DNA: TGTGCCAGCAGCCGAAGGGAGACCAAAAACATTCAGTACTTC
D: -; size: -; J: TRBJ1-1; V: TRBV20-1; CDR3: CSARGTEAFF; DNA: TGCAGTGCCCGGGGCACTGAAGCTTTCTTT
D: TRBD2; size: -; J: TRBJ2-1; V: TRBV11-2; CDR3: CASSHTSALSYNEQFF; DNA: TGTGCCAGCAGCCACACTAGCGCCCTCTCCTACAATGAGCAGTTCTTC
D: -; size: few; J: TRBJ2-7; V: TRBV5-1; CDR3: CASSFEQGSIEQYF; DNA: TGCGCCAGCAGCTTTGAACAGGGAAGTATCGAGCAGTACTTC
D: -; size: -; J: TRBJ2-1; V: TRBV29-1; CDR3: CSVKGVWGNEQFF; DNA: TGCAGCGTTAAAGGGGTGTGGGGCAATGAGCAGTTCTTC
D: TRBD1; size: -; J: TRBJ1-4; V: TRBV3-1; CDR3: CASRGQGEKLFF; DNA: TGTGCCAGCCGCGGACAGGGAGAAAAACTGTTTTTT
D: -; size: -; J: TRBJ2-6; V: TRBV6-6; CDR3: CASLEGGSGANVLTF; DNA: TGTGCCAGCCTAGAGGGGGGCTCTGGGGCCAACGTCCTGACTTTC
D: TRBD1; size: few; J: TRBJ2-1; V: TRBV30; CDR3: CAWRGGQGSYNEQFF; DNA: TGTGCCTGGAGAGGAGGACAGGGGTCCTACAATGAGCAGTTCTTC
D: TRBD2; size: hyperexpanded; J: TRBJ2-4; V: TRBV7-2; CDR3: CASSLARLAGGSIQYF; DNA: TGTGCCAGCAGCTTAGCAAGACTAGCGGGGGGTTCCATTCAGTACTTC
D: -; size: -; J: TRBJ2-1; V: TRBV7-3; CDR3: CASSLGTRFYNEQFF; DNA: TGTGCCAGCAGCTTAGGTACACGCTTTTACAATGAGCAGTTCTTC
D: TRBD1; size: -; J: TRBJ1-6; V: TRBV20-1; CDR3: CSARDVGIQGGNSPLHF; DNA: TGCAGTGCTAGAGATGTAGGAATACAGGGGGGAAATTCACCCCTCCACTTT
D: -; size: few; J: TRBJ1-6; V: TRBV4-1; CDR3: CASSQESTSSYNSPLHF; DNA: TGCGCCAGCAGCCAAGAGAGCACCAGCTCCTATAATTCACCCCTCCACTTT
D: TRBD2; size: few; J: TRBJ2-3; V: TRBV7-2; CDR3: CASSLGRGGLSTDTQYF; DNA: TGTGCCAGCAGCTTGGGACGGGGGGGCCTTAGCACAGATACGCAGTATTTT
D: -; size: -; J: TRBJ1-5; V: TRBV7-2; CDR3: CASSFTSYSNQPQHF; DNA: TGTGCCAGCAGCTTCACCAGTTATAGCAATCAGCCCCAGCATTTT
D: TRBD2; size: few; J: TRBJ2-1; V: TRBV5-1; CDR3: CASSSGGSGHNEQFF; DNA: TGCGCCAGCAGCTCGGGAGGTAGCGGGCACAATGAGCAGTTCTTC
D: -; size: -; J: TRBJ2-5; V: TRBV4-2; CDR3: CASSLGGMRTQYF; DNA: TGTGCCAGCAGCTTAGGGGGTATGAGGACCCAGTACTTC
D: TRBD1; size: few; J: TRBJ1-2; V: TRBV5-5; CDR3: CASSSRRETGDRYGYTF; DNA: TGTGCCAGCAGCTCCCGCCGTGAGACAGGGGATCGCTATGGCTACACCTTC
D: TRBD2; size: -; J: TRBJ2-1; V: TRBV12-3/TRBV12-4; CDR3: CASSRHLADYYNEQFF; DNA: TGTGCCAGCAGCCGACATCTAGCGGATTATTACAATGAGCAGTTCTTC
D: -; size: once; J: TRBJ2-5; V: TRBV5-1; CDR3: CASSLETAQATQYF; DNA: TGCGCCAGCAGCTTGGAAACCGCCCAAGCGACCCAGTACTTC
D: TRBD1; size: few; J: TRBJ2-2; V: TRBV6-6; CDR3: CASSKRTGGTGELFF; DNA: TGTGCCAGCAGTAAAAGGACAGGGGGGACAGGGGAGCTGTTTTTT
D: -; size: few; J: TRBJ1-6; V: TRBV4-2; CDR3: CASSQGLRTVPTLHF; DNA: TGTGCCAGCAGCCAAGGTCTTCGGACAGTTCCGACCCTCCACTTT
D: -; size: -; J: TRBJ2-2; V: TRBV29-1; CDR3: CSVEDWGGELFF; DNA: TGCAGCGTTGAAGACTGGGGCGGGGAGCTGTTTTTT
D: -; size: -; J: TRBJ2-3; V: TRBV7-2; CDR3: CASRASRVDTQYF; DNA: TGTGCCAGCCGGGCTAGCCGGGTAGATACGCAGTATTTT
D: -; size: -; J: TRBJ2-4; V: TRBV15; CDR3: CATSRAPQGWDKNIQYF; DNA: TGTGCCACCAGCAGGGCCCCACAGGGATGGGACAAAAACATTCAGTACTTC
D: -; size: -; J: TRBJ1-1; V: TRBV3-1; CDR3: CASSLLSRGPNTEAFF; DNA: TGTGCCAGCAGCCTCCTTTCCCGGGGTCCGAACACTGAAGCTTTCTTT
D: -; size: few; J: TRBJ2-5; V: TRBV7-8; CDR3: CASSFGTQQETQYF; DNA: TGTGCCAGCAGCTTTGGGACGCAGCAAGAGACCCAGTACTTC
D: -; size: -; J: TRBJ2-2; V: TRBV12-3/TRBV12-4; CDR3: CASSFAGSTGELFF; DNA: TGTGCCAGCAGTTTCGCTGGGTCCACCGGGGAGCTGTTTTTT
D: -; size: -; J: TRBJ2-3; V: TRBV6-1; CDR3: CASTIKDTQYF; DNA: TGTGCCAGCACTATTAAGGATACGCAGTATTTT
D: -; size: few; J: TRBJ2-1; V: TRBV4-3; CDR3: CASSQEASGPTYNEQFF; DNA: TGCGCCAGCAGCCAAGAAGCATCCGGACCGACATACAATGAGCAGTTCTTC
D: TRBD1; size: -; J: TRBJ2-5; V: TRBV3-1; CDR3: CASRRSTGGGETQYF; DNA: TGTGCCAGCAGGCGTAGTACAGGGGGCGGTGAGACCCAGTACTTC
D: TRBD1; size: -; J: TRBJ2-3; V: TRBV6-2/TRBV6-3; CDR3: CASRTGGSTDTQYF; DNA: TGTGCCAGCAGGACAGGGGGCAGCACAGATACGCAGTATTTT
D: -; size: -; J: TRBJ1-5; V: TRBV27; CDR3: CASSLRGAHQPQHF; DNA: TGTGCCAGCAGTTTACGGGGGGCGCATCAGCCCCAGCATTTT
D: -; size: -; J: TRBJ2-2; V: TRBV5-1; CDR3: CASSLLDSGELFF; DNA: TGCGCCAGCAGCTTATTAGACAGCGGGGAGCTGTTTTTT